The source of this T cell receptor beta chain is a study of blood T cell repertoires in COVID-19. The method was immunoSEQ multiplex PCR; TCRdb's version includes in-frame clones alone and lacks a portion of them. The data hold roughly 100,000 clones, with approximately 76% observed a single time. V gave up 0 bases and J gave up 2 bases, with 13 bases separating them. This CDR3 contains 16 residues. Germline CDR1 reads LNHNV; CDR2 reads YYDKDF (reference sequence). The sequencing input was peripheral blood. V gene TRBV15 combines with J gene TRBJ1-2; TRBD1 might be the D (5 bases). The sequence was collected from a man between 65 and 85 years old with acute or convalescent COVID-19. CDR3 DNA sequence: TGTGCCACCAGCAGAGATAGCCAGGGCCTAAACTATGGCTACACCTTC. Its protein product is CATSRDSQGLNYGYTF.